The rows below give T cell receptor beta chains drawn from one sample of a study of shared clonotypes between healthy human individuals. Only in-frame clones appear in the TCRdb table, and some are missing; sequencing was by immunoSEQ multiplex PCR. The profile shows around 1.9 million clones, 80% to 95% of them singletons. The material sequenced was naive CD8+ T cells from PBMCs. The origin of the receptors is a man younger than 35 in good health. Some clones in this sample may be carry-over from other donors' samples. Both conserved end residues are part of each CDR3. A D gene is named only where the DNA matches it firmly. Clone size is given for some rows only: seen once, a few or many times, or a class if the clone is expanded.

CASSLRQGAREQYF | TGTGCCAGCAGTTTACGACAGGGGGCCAGGGAGCAGTACTTC | TRBJ2-5 | TRBV6-5 | TRBD1 | once
CASSFPGDNEQFF | TGTGCCAGCAGCTTTCCGGGGGACAATGAGCAGTTCTTC | TRBJ2-1 | TRBV7-9 | . | .
CASSLRRVEEMEETQYF | TGTGCCAGCAGCTTAAGGAGGGTGGAGGAGATGGAAGAGACCCAGTACTTC | TRBJ2-5 | TRBV7-9 | . | .
CASSLGAGQSQHF | TGTGCCAGCAGTCTCGGGGCCGGACAAAGCCAGCATTTT | TRBJ1-5 | TRBV6-5 | . | .
CASSLQGGYGYTF | TGTGCCAGCAGCTTACAAGGGGGCTATGGCTACACCTTC | TRBJ1-2 | TRBV7-9 | . | .
CASGRQSHEKLFF | TGTGCCAGCGGCAGACAGAGCCATGAAAAACTGTTTTTT | TRBJ1-4 | TRBV11-2 | . | once
CASSTGGNEKLFF | TGTGCCAGCTCTACAGGGGGTAATGAAAAACTGTTTTTT | TRBJ1-4 | TRBV9 | TRBD1 | .
CASSHDGVHEKLFF | TGTGCCAGCAGTCACGACGGAGTGCATGAAAAACTGTTTTTT | TRBJ1-4 | TRBV27 | . | .
CATSAGDGAYEQYF | TGTGCCACCTCCGCAGGGGACGGGGCATACGAGCAGTACTTC | TRBJ2-7 | TRBV28 | . | .
CASSSTTGKRDTGELFF | TGTGCCAGCAGTTCTACTACCGGGAAAAGGGACACCGGGGAGCTGTTTTTT | TRBJ2-2 | TRBV27 | . | .
CASSRGRTFEAFF | TGTGCCAGCAGCCGAGGGAGGACGTTTGAAGCTTTCTTT | TRBJ1-1 | TRBV11-3 | . | .
CASSFRGQETQYF | TGTGCCAGCAGCTTCAGGGGGCAAGAGACCCAGTACTTC | TRBJ2-5 | TRBV5-4 | TRBD1 | .
CSVRQGNTGELFF | TGCAGCGTTCGACAAGGAAACACCGGGGAGCTGTTTTTT | TRBJ2-2 | TRBV29-1 | . | .
CAISESGGGGTNEKLFF | TGTGCCATCAGTGAGTCGGGCGGAGGGGGTACTAATGAAAAACTGTTTTTT | TRBJ1-4 | TRBV10-3 | . | .
CASSVEGPPYEQYF | TGTGCCAGCAGCGTAGAGGGACCTCCCTACGAGCAGTACTTC | TRBJ2-7 | TRBV9 | . | .
CASSLSGGRTYEQYF | TGTGCCAGCAGTTTATCAGGCGGGAGGACCTACGAGCAGTACTTC | TRBJ2-7 | TRBV27 | TRBD2 | .
CASSVRSGNEQFF | TGTGCCAGCAGCGTAAGGTCTGGCAATGAGCAGTTCTTC | TRBJ2-1 | TRBV9 | . | .
CATSPRTALTEAFF | TGTGCCACCAGCCCTAGGACAGCGCTCACTGAAGCTTTCTTT | TRBJ1-1 | TRBV15 | . | .
CASSPRGRTLSESSYEQYF | TGTGCCAGCAGCCCGAGGGGCCGGACTTTGAGCGAGAGCTCCTACGAGCAGTACTTC | TRBJ2-7 | TRBV7-8 | . | .
CASSLSGGLGLNQPQHF | TGTGCCAGCAGTTTAAGTGGAGGATTGGGGCTCAATCAGCCCCAGCATTTT | TRBJ1-5 | TRBV28 | . | .
CASSLAWEEQFF | TGTGCCAGCAGCTTAGCCTGGGAAGAGCAGTTCTTC | TRBJ2-1 | TRBV7-9 | . | .
CASNPRDRNNEQFF | TGTGCCAGCAACCCCAGGGACAGGAACAATGAGCAGTTCTTC | TRBJ2-1 | TRBV2 | TRBD1 | .
CASSLSLSASATGELFF | TGTGCCAGCAGCTTATCCCTTTCGGCTAGCGCCACCGGGGAGCTGTTTTTT | TRBJ2-2 | TRBV7-3 | . | .
CASLVNLETQYF | TGTGCCAGTTTAGTCAACTTGGAGACCCAGTACTTC | TRBJ2-5 | TRBV6-1 | . | once
CASSQTREGPRKRSEQFF | TGTGCCAGCAGCCAAACGAGGGAGGGCCCCCGTAAAAGGAGTGAGCAGTTCTTC | TRBJ2-1 | TRBV4-2 | TRBD2 | once
CASSVGTGEKLFF | TGTGCCAGCAGTGTCGGTACGGGGGAAAAACTGTTTTTT | TRBJ1-4 | TRBV25-1 | . | .
CASSLVMWGEQFF | TGTGCCAGCAGCCTAGTAATGTGGGGTGAGCAGTTCTTC | TRBJ2-1 | TRBV11-2 | . | .
CASGLGGSYNEQFF | TGTGCTAGTGGTTTAGGCGGGAGCTACAATGAGCAGTTCTTC | TRBJ2-1 | TRBV12-5 | TRBD2 | .
CASSHVGTSGETQYF | TGTGCCAGCAGTCACGTCGGGACTAGCGGAGAGACCCAGTACTTC | TRBJ2-5 | TRBV27 | TRBD2 | .
CASSLEGHEQYF | TGCGCCAGCAGCTTGGAGGGGCACGAGCAGTACTTC | TRBJ2-7 | TRBV5-1 | . | .
CASSLRLAAYNEQFF | TGTGCCAGCAGCTTACGGCTAGCGGCCTACAATGAGCAGTTCTTC | TRBJ2-1 | TRBV7-9 | TRBD2 | .
CASSPDPLEAFF | TGTGCCAGCTCACCAGACCCCTTGGAAGCTTTCTTT | TRBJ1-1 | TRBV18 | . | .
CASSEQGGTSYEQYF | TGTGCCAGCAGTGAACAGGGAGGCACGTCATACGAGCAGTACTTC | TRBJ2-7 | TRBV6-1 | . | .
CASSPPWERDVYGYTF | TGTGCCAGCAGCCCCCCCTGGGAGCGAGACGTCTATGGCTACACCTTC | TRBJ1-2 | TRBV7-9 | . | .
CASSSSGQTPYEQYF | TGTGCCAGCAGCTCTTCTGGACAGACTCCTTACGAGCAGTACTTC | TRBJ2-7 | TRBV7-9 | . | .
CASSADRSYGYTF | TGTGCCAGCAGCGCTGACAGGTCCTATGGCTACACCTTC | TRBJ1-2 | TRBV9 | . | .
CASSPSGRPESTDTQYF | TGTGCCAGCAGTCCTAGCGGGAGGCCCGAAAGCACAGATACGCAGTATTTT | TRBJ2-3 | TRBV9 | TRBD2 | .
CASSLYGTSGRITDTQYF | TGTGCCAGCAGTTTATATGGGACTAGCGGAAGAATCACAGATACGCAGTATTTT | TRBJ2-3 | TRBV28 | TRBD2 | .
CASRPWGEDQETQYF | TGTGCCAGCCGACCATGGGGGGAGGACCAAGAGACCCAGTACTTC | TRBJ2-5 | TRBV27 | . | once
CASSEVGLAATYEQYF | TGCGCCAGCAGCGAAGTCGGTCTAGCGGCGACCTACGAGCAGTACTTC | TRBJ2-7 | TRBV4-1 | TRBD2 | .
CASTDAGFPDTQYF | TGTGCCAGCACTGACGCAGGGTTCCCAGATACGCAGTATTTT | TRBJ2-3 | TRBV27 | . | .
CASSPLGREDQPQHF | TGTGCCAGCAGCCCCCTGGGGAGGGAGGATCAGCCCCAGCATTTT | TRBJ1-5 | TRBV21-1 | . | .
CASSFGTANYEQYF | TGTGCCAGCAGCTTCGGGACAGCTAACTACGAGCAGTACTTC | TRBJ2-7 | TRBV5-6 | TRBD1 | .
CASSIRDTSYEQYF | TGTGCCAGTAGTATTCGGGACACCTCCTACGAGCAGTACTTC | TRBJ2-7 | TRBV19 | . | .
CASSSRPGGNTEAFF | TGTGCCAGCAGTTCAAGACCAGGGGGGAACACTGAAGCTTTCTTT | TRBJ1-1 | TRBV27 | TRBD1 | .
CASSLEGQGYYEQYF | TGCGCCAGCAGCTTGGAGGGACAGGGGTACTACGAGCAGTACTTC | TRBJ2-7 | TRBV5-1 | TRBD1 | .
CASRVLGSWNTEAFF | TGTGCCAGCAGAGTGTTGGGCAGTTGGAACACTGAAGCTTTCTTT | TRBJ1-1 | TRBV27 | . | .
CASSDRDETGELFF | TGTGCCAGCAGTGACAGGGACGAGACCGGGGAGCTGTTTTTT | TRBJ2-2 | TRBV6-4 | . | .
CASSLFPGQGNTEAFF | TGTGCCAGCAGCCTATTCCCCGGGCAGGGAAACACTGAAGCTTTCTTT | TRBJ1-1 | TRBV7-9 | . | .
CASSWTGTGGSNEQFF | TGTGCCAGCAGTTGGACCGGGACAGGGGGATCCAATGAGCAGTTCTTC | TRBJ2-1 | TRBV6-5 | TRBD1 | .
CASSLGTVELFF | TGTGCCAGCAGCCTTGGGACAGTGGAACTGTTTTTT | TRBJ1-4 | TRBV28 | TRBD1 | .
CASSLLGQNEKLFF | TGTGCCAGCAGCCTCCTCGGACAAAATGAAAAACTGTTTTTT | TRBJ1-4 | TRBV28 | . | .
CASSFRQAGWTEAFF | TGTGCCAGCAGTTTCCGGCAGGCGGGTTGGACTGAAGCTTTCTTT | TRBJ1-1 | TRBV28 | . | .
CASSLTTGLAGEQYF | TGTGCCAGCAGCTTAACTACGGGACTAGCAGGCGAGCAGTACTTC | TRBJ2-7 | TRBV7-6 | TRBD2 | .
CASATGVDGYTF | TGCGCCAGCGCGACAGGGGTCGATGGCTACACCTTC | TRBJ1-2 | TRBV5-1 | TRBD1 | .
CASSIGQLNQPQHF | TGTGCCAGTAGTATAGGACAGCTCAATCAGCCCCAGCATTTT | TRBJ1-5 | TRBV19 | . | .
CASSLGRETSGPTDTQYF | TGTGCCAGCAGCTTAGGACGGGAGACTAGCGGACCCACAGATACGCAGTATTTT | TRBJ2-3 | TRBV11-2 | TRBD2 | .